The source of this T cell receptor (beta chain) is a study of T-cell memory formation after mild COVID-19. TCR alpha and TCR beta cDNA libraries with sample barcodes and UMIs came from 5'RACE using constant-segment primers. TCRdb analysed the 5' RACE reads with MiXCR anew, one entry per CDR3 protein. The table shows 140,000 or so distinct CDR3 sequences, with 14% occurring only once. Notes on the study in general: Clones that contracted from day 15 to 85 had balanced CD4/CD8; later expanders were CD4+ biased.

Ten or more counts support this clonotype. Its antigen is as yet unknown. Trimming pared 6 bases from V and 2 bases from J, leaving 8 bases between. Germline V gene data show CDR1 as SEHNR and CDR2 as FQNEAQ (reference sequence). There are 12 residues in the CDR3. This TCR derives from an adult woman who had mild COVID-19 (a few samples of this study predate the infection). Cell type and time point are not known. The chain recombines TRBV7-9 with TRBJ2-7, with no clear D. The sample comprised PBMCs or a T cell subset sorted from them (not recorded which). CDR3 bases: TGTGCCAGCAGTTCACTCACCTACGAGCAGTACTTC. Residues: CASSSLTYEQYF. Complete variable domain (other parts from reference TRBV7-9 and TRBJ2-7): DTGVSQNPRHKITKRGQNVTFRCDPISEHNRLYWYRQTLGQGPEFLTYFQNEAQLEKSRLLSDRFSAERPKGSFSTLEIQRTEQGDSAMYLCASSSLTYEQYFGPGTRLTVT.